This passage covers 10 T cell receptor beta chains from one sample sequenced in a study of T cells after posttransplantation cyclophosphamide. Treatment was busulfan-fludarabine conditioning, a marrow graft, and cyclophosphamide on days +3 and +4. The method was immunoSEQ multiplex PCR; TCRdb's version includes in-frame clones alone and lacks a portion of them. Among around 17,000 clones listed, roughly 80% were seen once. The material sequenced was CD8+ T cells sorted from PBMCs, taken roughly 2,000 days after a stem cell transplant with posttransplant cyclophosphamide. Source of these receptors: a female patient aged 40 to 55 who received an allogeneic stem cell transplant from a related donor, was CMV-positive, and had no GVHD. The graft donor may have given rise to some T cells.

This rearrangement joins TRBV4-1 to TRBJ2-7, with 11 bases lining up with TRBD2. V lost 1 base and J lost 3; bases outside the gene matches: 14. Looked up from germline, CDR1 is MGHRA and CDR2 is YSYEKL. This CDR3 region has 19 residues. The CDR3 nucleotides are TGCGCCAGCAGCCAAGTGTCGGCTAGCGGGGGGCCGAGGAACTACGAGCAGTACTTC. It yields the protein CASSQVSASGGPRNYEQYF.

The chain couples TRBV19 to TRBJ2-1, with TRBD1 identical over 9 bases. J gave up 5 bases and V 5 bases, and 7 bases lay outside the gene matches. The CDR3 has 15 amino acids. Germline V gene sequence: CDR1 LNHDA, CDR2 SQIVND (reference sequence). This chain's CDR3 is CASSGRDRADNEQFF. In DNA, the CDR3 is TGTGCCAGTAGTGGCCGGGACAGGGCTGACAATGAGCAGTTCTTC.

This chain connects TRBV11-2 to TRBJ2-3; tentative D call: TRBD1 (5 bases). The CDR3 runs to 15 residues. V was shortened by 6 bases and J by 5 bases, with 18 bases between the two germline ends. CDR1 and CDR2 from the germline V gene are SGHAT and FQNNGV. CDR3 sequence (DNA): TGTGCCAGCAGACCGGGTCGAGCAGGGATAGATACGCAGTATTTT. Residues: CASRPGRAGIDTQYF.

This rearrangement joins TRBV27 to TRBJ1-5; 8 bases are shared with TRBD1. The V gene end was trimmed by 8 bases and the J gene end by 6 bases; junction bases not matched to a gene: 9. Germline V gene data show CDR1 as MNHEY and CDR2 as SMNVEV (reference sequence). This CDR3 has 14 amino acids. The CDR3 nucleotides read TGTGCCAGCCGCGACAGGGGAGGGAGTCAGCCCCAGCATTTT. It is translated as CASRDRGGSQPQHF.

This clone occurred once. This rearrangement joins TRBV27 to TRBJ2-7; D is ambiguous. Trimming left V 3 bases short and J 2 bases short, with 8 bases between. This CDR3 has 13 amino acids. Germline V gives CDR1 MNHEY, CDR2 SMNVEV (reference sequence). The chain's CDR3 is CASSLYSTYEQYF. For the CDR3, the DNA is TGTGCCAGCAGTTTGTACAGCACCTACGAGCAGTACTTC.

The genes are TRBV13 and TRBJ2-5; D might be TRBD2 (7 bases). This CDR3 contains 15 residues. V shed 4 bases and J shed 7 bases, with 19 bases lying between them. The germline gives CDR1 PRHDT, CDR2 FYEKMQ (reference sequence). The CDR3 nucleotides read TGTGCCAGCAGCTCGAGGGGGGGACCCGCAACGACCCAGTACTTC. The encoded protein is CASSSRGGPATTQYF.

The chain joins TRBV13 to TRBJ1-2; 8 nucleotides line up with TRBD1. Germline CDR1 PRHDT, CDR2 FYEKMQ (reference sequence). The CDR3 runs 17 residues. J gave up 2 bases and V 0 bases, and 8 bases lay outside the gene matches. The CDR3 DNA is TGTGCCAGCAGCTTAGGCCTTGGGACAGGCGCCAACTATGGCTACACCTTC. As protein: CASSLGLGTGANYGYTF.

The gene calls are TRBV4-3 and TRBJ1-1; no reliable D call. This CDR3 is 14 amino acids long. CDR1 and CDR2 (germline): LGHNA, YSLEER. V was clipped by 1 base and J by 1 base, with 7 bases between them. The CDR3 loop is CASSQVSGNTEAFF. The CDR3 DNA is TGCGCCAGCAGCCAAGTGTCGGGGAACACTGAAGCTTTCTTT.

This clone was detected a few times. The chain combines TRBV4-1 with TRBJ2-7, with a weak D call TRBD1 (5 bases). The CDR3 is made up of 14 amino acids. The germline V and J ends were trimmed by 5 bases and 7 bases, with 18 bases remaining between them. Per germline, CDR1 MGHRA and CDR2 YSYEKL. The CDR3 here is CASSLDTGVWEQYF. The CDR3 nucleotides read TGCGCCAGCAGCTTGGACACCGGAGTCTGGGAGCAGTACTTC.

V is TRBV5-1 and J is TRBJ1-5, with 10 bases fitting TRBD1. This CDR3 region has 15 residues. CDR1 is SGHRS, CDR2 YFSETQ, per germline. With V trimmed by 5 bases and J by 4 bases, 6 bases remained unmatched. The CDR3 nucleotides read TGCGCCAGCAGATATGGGACAGGGGAAAATCAGCCCCAGCATTTT. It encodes CASRYGTGENQPQHF.